This TCR beta chain was observed in a study of untreated major depressive disorder. Study results and caveats: TRBV25-01 and TRBV02-01 usage differences were not statistically significant. CD4+ T cells from depressed patients used TRBV05-01 (Vbeta 5.1) more often than controls.

The donors were all European-descended. TCRdb's table, derived via immunoSEQ multiplex PCR, lists solely in-frame clones and lacks some. The data show roughly 25,000 clones, roughly nine tenths seen once. CDR1 and CDR2 from the germline V gene are SSHAT and FNYEAQ (reference sequence). This CDR3 has 14 amino acids. Remarks on this clone: What it recognizes is unknown. The junction departs from germline at one end; a sequencing error may be responsible.

Sequenced sample: CD4+ T cells from PBMCs. The receptor comes from a woman under 40 with major depressive disorder. The chain carries TRBV7-7 and TRBJ2-5; TRBD1 agrees at 8 bases. For the CDR3, the DNA is TGTGCTAGCAGCTTAGGGACAGGTCAAGAGACCCAGTACTTC. The encoded protein is CASSLGTGQETQYF.